The present entry profiles one T cell receptor (beta chain) with its context. The target antigen is unknown. This entry comes from a study of vaccination and CD4 T cells after COVID-19. Sample treatment: approximately 11-day PBMC culture with coronavirus spike peptide pools or control peptides (ViraFEST assay). V shed 6 bases and J shed 5 bases, with 14 bases lying between them. CDR1 is SGHVS, CDR2 FQNEAQ, per germline. This CDR3 comprises 13 residues. Scientists ran DNA taken from cultured CD4+ T cells through the Oncomine TCR Beta short-read assay for sequencing. TCRdb passed the PCR reads through MiXCR, listing each CDR3 protein once. The sample includes under 15,000 distinct CDR3 sequences, less than 45% seen only once; the top ten take 9% to 9.5%.

The TCR comes from a human donor who had recovered from COVID-19. Sequenced: CD4+ T cells from blood, cultured in vitro. The chain carries TRBV7-8 and TRBJ2-7, with TRBD2 as a possible D gene (6 bases). The CDR3 loop is CASRPTGLHEQYF. CDR3 bases: TGTGCCAGCAGACCCACGGGACTCCACGAGCAGTACTTC.